A selection of T cell receptor beta chains follows, all from one sample in a study of shared clonotypes between healthy human individuals. Generated by immunoSEQ multiplex PCR, the TCRdb table keeps only in-frame clones and is missing some. The sample has about 2.2 million clones; about 93% are singletons. Input material: naive CD8+ T cells from PBMCs. These receptors were collected from a man aged 18 to 29 in good health. Some clones in this sample may be carry-over from other donors' samples. The CDR3 runs from the conserved cysteine through the conserved F or W. Fields, in order: D gene, clone size, J gene, V gene, CDR3 DNA, CDR3 protein. D genes are given only for firm matches. Only some rows state a clone size, as once, few, many or a class for expanded clones.

TRBD1 | NA | TRBJ2-7 | TRBV30 | TGTGCCTGGAGGGACAGGGGATCCTACGAGCAGTACTTC | CAWRDRGSYEQYF
NA | NA | TRBJ2-7 | TRBV27 | TGTGCCAGCAGTTTACGACCTACGGGGGAGCAGTACTTC | CASSLRPTGEQYF
TRBD2 | NA | TRBJ2-7 | TRBV4-1 | TGCGCCAGCAGCCGAGTCGTAGCTAGCGGGTCTTACGAGCAGTACTTC | CASSRVVASGSYEQYF
NA | NA | TRBJ2-7 | TRBV9 | TGTGCCAGCAGCCCCCAGAACGTCGGCTGGGAGCAGTACTTC | CASSPQNVGWEQYF
TRBD1 | NA | TRBJ2-1 | TRBV7-9 | TGTGCCAGCAGCTTACCCCCGGGACAGGGCCTAAATGAGCAGTTCTTC | CASSLPPGQGLNEQFF
NA | NA | TRBJ2-7 | TRBV11-2 | TGTGCCAGCAGCTTTGGGGGTGCGTCCTACGAGCAGTACTTC | CASSFGGASYEQYF
NA | NA | TRBJ2-7 | TRBV25-1 | TGTGCCAGCAGTGAGTTCTATCTCTCCTACGAGCAGTACTTC | CASSEFYLSYEQYF
TRBD2 | NA | TRBJ2-2 | TRBV11-1 | TGTGCCAGCAGCTTTGTGTTGAGCGGGGCCGATTCCGGGGAGCTGTTTTTT | CASSFVLSGADSGELFF
TRBD2 | once | TRBJ2-2 | TRBV2 | TGTGCCAGCAGTCTCTCTAGCGGGAGGAATCGTGTCACCGGGGAGCTGTTTTTT | CASSLSSGRNRVTGELFF
NA | NA | TRBJ1-2 | TRBV7-8 | TGTGCCAGCAGCCCAGGACTGACTAACTATGGCTACACCTTC | CASSPGLTNYGYTF
NA | NA | TRBJ2-2 | TRBV4-1 | TGCGCCAGCAGCCACACCGGGACTCTTTACACCGGGGAGCTGTTTTTT | CASSHTGTLYTGELFF
NA | NA | TRBJ2-7 | TRBV5-1 | TGCGCCAGCAGCTTGGGGGGTTTCTCCTACGAGCAGTACTTC | CASSLGGFSYEQYF
NA | once | TRBJ2-7 | TRBV9 | TGTGCCAGCAGTCCCGGGGGCTACGAGCAGTACTTC | CASSPGGYEQYF
TRBD2 | NA | TRBJ2-1 | TRBV10-3 | TGTGCCATCAGTGCATTAGCGGGAGGGCCCGAGAGTTATGAGCAGTTCTTC | CAISALAGGPESYEQFF
NA | NA | TRBJ1-1 | TRBV7-8 | TGTGCCAGCAGCTTACTGGATAGGGGCGGCACTGAAGCTTTCTTT | CASSLLDRGGTEAFF
NA | once | TRBJ1-3 | TRBV25-1 | TGTGCTTGCAAGGATAGGGGCAGAAACACCATATATTTT | CACKDRGRNTIYF
NA | NA | TRBJ1-3 | TRBV21-1 | TGTGCCAGCAGCAAAGTGCGCCAGCGGGACACCATATATTTT | CASSKVRQRDTIYF
NA | NA | TRBJ2-5 | TRBV19 | TGTGCCAGTAGTACCAGGACTTTCCAAGAGACCCAGTACTTC | CASSTRTFQETQYF
NA | NA | TRBJ2-1 | TRBV14 | TGTGCCAGCAGCCAAATATCGGATGAGCAGTTCTTC | CASSQISDEQFF
NA | NA | TRBJ2-1 | TRBV6-1 | TGTGCCAGCAGTGAAGCGTTCGGATCGCGAGGTGGGGAGGAGCAGTTCTTC | CASSEAFGSRGGEEQFF
NA | NA | TRBJ2-1 | TRBV13 | TGTGCCAGCAGCTTAGGGGCAGGGAGCCACAATGAGCAGTTCTTC | CASSLGAGSHNEQFF
NA | NA | TRBJ1-3 | TRBV18 | TGTGCCAGCTCACCAACCGCCCGCGGTCCCGCGGGTGGAAACACCATATATTTT | CASSPTARGPAGGNTIYF
NA | few | TRBJ1-2 | TRBV4-1 | TGCGCCAGCAGCGCGGGGGAAGGCTATGGCTACACCTTC | CASSAGEGYGYTF
NA | few | TRBJ1-2 | TRBV28 | TGTGCCAGCAGTTTATTCCGGACAGCTAACTATGGCTACACCTTC | CASSLFRTANYGYTF
NA | NA | TRBJ1-4 | TRBV28 | TGTGCCAGCAGTTTGAGTCCAGGGAGGACTGAAAAACTGTTTTTT | CASSLSPGRTEKLFF
NA | NA | TRBJ2-4 | TRBV7-8 | TGTGCCAGCAGCTTAGCCGGGCGAGCCAAAAACATTCAGTACTTC | CASSLAGRAKNIQYF
TRBD2 | NA | TRBJ2-1 | TRBV4-3 | TGCGCCAGCAGCCTGCGGACTAGCGGGAGCAATGAGCAGTTCTTC | CASSLRTSGSNEQFF
TRBD1 | NA | TRBJ2-7 | TRBV19 | TGTGCCAGTAGTCCGGGACAGGGGTCGGCCTACGAGCAGTACTTC | CASSPGQGSAYEQYF
TRBD2 | NA | TRBJ2-3 | TRBV27 | TGTGCCAGCAGTTGGGAGGGGCCCACAGATACGCAGTATTTT | CASSWEGPTDTQYF